This T cell receptor beta chain was recorded in a study of Graves' ophthalmopathy and Graves' hyperthyroidism. At the level of the study: Peripheral blood (taken before any treatment) was collected at initial diagnosis.

Germline V gives CDR1 DFQATT, CDR2 SNEGSKA (reference sequence). This CDR3 contains 12 residues. With 5 bases removed from V and 2 bases from J, the gap between germline ends came to 10 bases. The study amplified TCR beta CDR3 regions using RNA transcripts. RT-PCR in the first round used HTBI primers; a second-round multiplex PCR followed. TCRdb itself ran the multiplex PCR reads through MiXCR, one entry per CDR3 protein. The top ten clones hold 2% to 3% of a sample with about 390,000 distinct CDR3 sequences, approximately 18% of them seen once. This clonotype has at least ten counts. The chain carries TRBV20-1 and TRBJ2-7; the D gene is possibly TRBD2 (6 bases). The receptor was isolated from an adult woman with stable Graves' hyperthyroidism. The source material was peripheral blood. The CDR3 nucleotides read TGCAGTGCTGCGACTAGAGCCTACGAGCAGTACTTC. Protein sequence: CSAATRAYEQYF.